This TCR beta chain was recorded in a study of cytomegalovirus exposure and HLA in healthy donors. The PCR contained 60 Vbeta and 13 Jbeta primers. The protocol was immunoSEQ multiplex PCR, while the TCRdb copy is restricted to in-frame clones and leaves out a portion. The sample lists around 69,000 clones, around three quarters occurring once. V gave up 1 base and J gave up 8 bases, with 6 bases separating them. The length of the CDR3 is 12 residues. CDR1 and CDR2 (germline): SGHAT, FQNNGV. This chain joins TRBV11-2 and TRBJ2-1; no clear D. The specimen sequenced was PBMCs. This TCR was sampled from a woman aged 45-60 years in good health and CMV-seropositive. CDR3 sequence (DNA): TGTGCCAGCAGCTTAGGGCACGATGAGCAGTTCTTC. Translation: CASSLGHDEQFF.